This TCR beta chain was found in a study of T-cell reconstitution after alpha-beta-depleted transplantation in children. The germline CDR1 and CDR2 sequences are SGDLS and YYNGEE. The CDR3 totals 14 residues. Trimming removed 0 bases from V and 4 bases from J; junction bases left unmatched: 3. At least ten counts were recorded for this clonotype. Unique molecular identifiers were built into the TCRbeta library. TCRdb passed the PCR reads through MiXCR, listing each CDR3 protein once. The table includes roughly 610,000 distinct CDR3 sequences, about 11% detected once. The rearrangement joins TRBV9 to TRBJ2-7; TRBD1 matches 8 bases. Here the sequenced sample was PBMCs from the stem cell graft donor, taken from the stem cell graft. The TCR comes from a human donor who donated a stem cell graft to a child with acute myeloid leukemia. CDR3: CASSVDQGAYEQYF. The CDR3 nucleotides read TGTGCCAGCAGCGTAGACCAGGGGGCTTACGAGCAGTACTTC.